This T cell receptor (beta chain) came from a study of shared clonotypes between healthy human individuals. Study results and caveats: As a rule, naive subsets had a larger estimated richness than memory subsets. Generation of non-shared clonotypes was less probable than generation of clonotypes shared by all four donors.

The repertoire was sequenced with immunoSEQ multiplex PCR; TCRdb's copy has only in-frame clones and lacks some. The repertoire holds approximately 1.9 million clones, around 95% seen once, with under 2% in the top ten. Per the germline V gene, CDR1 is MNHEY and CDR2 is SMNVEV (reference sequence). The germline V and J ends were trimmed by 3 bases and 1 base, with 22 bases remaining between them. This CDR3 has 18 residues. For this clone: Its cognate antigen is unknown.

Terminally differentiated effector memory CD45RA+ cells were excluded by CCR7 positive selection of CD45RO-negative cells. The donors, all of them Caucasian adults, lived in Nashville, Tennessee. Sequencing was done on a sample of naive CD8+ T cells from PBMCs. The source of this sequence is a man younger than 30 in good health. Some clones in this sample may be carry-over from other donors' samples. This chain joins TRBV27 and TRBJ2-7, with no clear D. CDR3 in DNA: TGTGCCAGCAGTTTGCTGACCCCCCGGGTGGTTAGGTCCTACGAGCAGTACTTC. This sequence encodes CASSLLTPRVVRSYEQYF.